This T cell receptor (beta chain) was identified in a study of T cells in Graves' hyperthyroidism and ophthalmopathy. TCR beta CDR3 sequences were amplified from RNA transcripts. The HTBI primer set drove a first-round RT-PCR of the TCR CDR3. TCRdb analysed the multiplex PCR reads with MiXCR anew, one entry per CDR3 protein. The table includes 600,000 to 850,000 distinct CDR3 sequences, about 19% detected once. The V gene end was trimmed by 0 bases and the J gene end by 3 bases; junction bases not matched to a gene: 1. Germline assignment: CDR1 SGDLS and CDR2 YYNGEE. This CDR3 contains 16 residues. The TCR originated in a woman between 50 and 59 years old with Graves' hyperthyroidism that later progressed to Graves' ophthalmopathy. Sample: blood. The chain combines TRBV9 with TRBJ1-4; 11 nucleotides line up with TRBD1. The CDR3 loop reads CASSVGTGGPNEKLFF. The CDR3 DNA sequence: TGTGCCAGCAGCGTAGGGACAGGGGGCCCTAATGAAAAACTGTTTTTT.